These 30 T cell receptor beta chains originate from one sample sequenced in a study of read filtering for tumor transcriptome and immune sequencing. Molecular barcoded adaptors covering alpha/delta and beta/gamma chains were used on 400 to 450 ng RNA. TCRdb analysed the reads with MiXCR anew, one entry per CDR3 protein. The profile shows over 80,000 distinct CDR3 sequences, about 12% of them singletons. Sequences were obtained from a population of CD138-negative cells sorted from bone marrow. All receptors derive from a donor aged 40 or older with multiple myeloma.

As for this clonotype: Likely a read error: the CDR3 ends without its conserved phenylalanine or tryptophan. The rearrangement uses TRBV6-1 and TRBJ2-1; a possible D gene is TRBD2 (5 bases). The ends were cut back, 3 bases at V and 5 bases at J, with 14 bases in the middle. The CDR3 has 15 residues. Germline assignment: CDR1 MNHNS and CDR2 SASEGT. CDR3 residues: CASSDSTIPNNEQFS. CDR3 nucleotides: TGTGCCAGCAGTGACTCGACTATCCCGAACAATGAGCAGTTCTCC.

Many counts were recorded for this clonotype. This sequence joins TRBV5-1 and TRBJ1-1; maybe TRBD1 (6 bases). From germline, CDR1 is SGHRS and CDR2 YFSETQ. The CDR3 has 14 amino acids. Trimming cost V 0 bases and J 8 bases, with 14 bases left between them. DNA of the CDR3: TGCGCCAGCAGCTTGGATGGGGGGGGGCGCGAAGCTTTCTTT. Translated: CASSLDGGGREAFF.

This clonotype was counted many times. The V gene is TRBV20-1, the J gene TRBJ1-1; D is possibly TRBD1 (5 bases). This CDR3 spans 11 amino acids. Germline V gene data show CDR1 as DFQATT and CDR2 as SNEGSKA (reference sequence). Deletions cut 6 bases from V and 12 bases from J, with 17 bases between. CDR3 protein: CSAPKAGRPFF. The CDR3 bases are TGCAGTGCGCCAAAAGCGGGACGCCCTTTCTTT.

This clonotype was detected only once. This may arise from a read error, as a much more abundant clone is one base away. The V call is TRBV24-1, the J call TRBJ1-1; TRBD1 might be the D (6 bases). The CDR3 spans 15 residues. The germline V gene encodes CDR1 KGHDR and CDR2 SFDVKD. The CDR3 is CAASDGTGTGTEAFF. The CDR3 bases are TGTGCCGCCAGTGACGGAACAGGGACGGGCACTGAAGCTTTCTTT.

This clonotype was recorded at least ten times. V usage is TRBV5-1 and J usage is TRBJ2-7; D is uncertain. The CDR3 is 13 residues long. The germline gives CDR1 SGHRS, CDR2 YFSETQ. V was trimmed by 0 bases and J by 3 bases, leaving 7 bases between them. Here the CDR3 DNA reads TGCGCCAGCAGCTTGGACTATTTCTACGAGCAGTACTTC. It specifies CASSLDYFYEQYF. The variable domain in full, completed from reference TRBV5-1 and TRBJ2-7, reads KAGVTQTPRYLIKTRGQQVTLSCSPISGHRSVSWYQQTPGQGLQFLFEYFSETQRNKGNFPGRFSGRQFSNSRSEMNVSTLELGDSALYLCASSLDYFYEQYFGPGTRLTVT.

Ten or more counts support this clonotype. This sequence joins TRBV2 and TRBJ2-5, with D possibly TRBD2 on 6 matching bases. This CDR3 is built from 12 residues. V shed 6 bases and J shed 4 bases, with 9 bases lying between them. CDR1 SNHLY and CDR2 FYNNEI come from the germline V gene. The CDR3 region has the DNA TGTGCCAGCAGAGGGGAGGTAGAGACCCAGTACTTC. Protein sequence: CASRGEVETQYF.

This clonotype was seen ten or more times. The CDR3 protein is CSARAVMYRQFF. The CDR3 region has the DNA TGCAGTGCTAGAGCCGTGATGTACCGACAGTTCTTC. The V call is TRBV20-1, the J call TRBJ2-1; unclear D gene. The ends were cut back, 1 base at V and 13 bases at J, with 14 bases in the middle. The CDR3 has 12 amino acids. Looked up from germline, CDR1 is DFQATT and CDR2 is SNEGSKA (reference sequence).

This clonotype was picked up many times. The chain uses TRBV29-1 and TRBJ2-1, with 7 bases matching TRBD2. The CDR3 is 13 residues long. CDR1 and CDR2 (germline): SQVTM, ANQGSEA. The CDR3: CSGGGSTYNEQFF. CDR3 nucleotides: TGCAGTGGGGGGGGGTCGACCTACAATGAGCAGTTCTTC.

The chain links TRBV5-1 to TRBJ2-5; 14 bases align to TRBD2. Germline CDR1 and CDR2: SGHRS and YFSETQ. The CDR3 is 15 amino acids. The trim removed 4 bases at V and 3 bases at J, leaving 2 bases unmatched. The CDR3 spells CASSGTSGRKETQYF. CDR3 DNA sequence: TGCGCCAGCAGCGGGACTAGCGGGAGAAAAGAGACCCAGTACTTC.

There are a few counts of this clonotype. CDR3 loop: CASSLARGGADTQYF. The DNA of the CDR3 is TGTGCCAGCAGCTTAGCCCGGGGGGGCGCGGATACGCAGTATTTT. The chain employs TRBV7-2 and TRBJ2-3; the match to TRBD2 covers 8 bases. This CDR3 comprises 15 residues. V lost 0 bases and J lost 6; bases outside the gene matches: 5. Germline V CDR1 and CDR2: SGHTA, FQGNSA.

The V gene is TRBV20-1, the J gene TRBJ2-4; possibly TRBD1 for D (6 bases). The length of the CDR3 is 12 residues. Trimming removed 3 bases at V and 12 bases at J, with 15 bases between. CDR1 is DFQATT and CDR2 is SNEGSKA in the germline V gene (reference sequence). CDR3 nucleotide sequence: TGCAGTGCTAGTTGGTCTCAGGGGAATCAGTACTTC. It codes for CSASWSQGNQYF.

This clonotype was counted at least ten times. This chain joins TRBV29-1 and TRBJ2-5, with D unclear. V was clipped by 7 bases and J by 1 base, with 7 bases between them. Germline V CDR1 and CDR2: SQVTM, ANQGSEA. The CDR3 is 11 residues long. The CDR3 protein is CSGRSQETQYF. The CDR3 DNA reads TGCAGCGGACGTAGCCAAGAGACCCAGTACTTC. The full variable domain, completed using reference TRBV29-1 and TRBJ2-5, is SAVISQKPSRDICQRGTSLTIQCQVDSQVTMMFWYRQQPGQSLTLIATANQGSEATYESGFVIDKFPISRPNLTFSTLTVSNMSPEDSSIYLCSGRSQETQYFGPGTRLLVL.

This clonotype was recorded many times. The chain uses TRBV5-1 and TRBJ2-1; tentative D call: TRBD2 (6 bases). CDR3 size: 14 residues. Germline V gene lookup returns CDR1 SGHRS and CDR2 YFSETQ. Trimming took off 0 bases at V and 6 bases at J, with 10 bases between the two ends. The CDR3 reads CASSLGEAGNEQFF. The CDR3 DNA sequence: TGCGCCAGCAGCTTGGGGGAGGCCGGCAATGAGCAGTTCTTC. Drawing the rest from reference TRBV5-1 and TRBJ2-1, the complete variable domain is KAGVTQTPRYLIKTRGQQVTLSCSPISGHRSVSWYQQTPGQGLQFLFEYFSETQRNKGNFPGRFSGRQFSNSRSEMNVSTLELGDSALYLCASSLGEAGNEQFFGPGTRLTVL.

This clonotype was seen at least ten times. The rearrangement uses TRBV11-2 and TRBJ2-7, with 7 bases that match TRBD1. Germline V gene lookup returns CDR1 SGHAT and CDR2 FQNNGV. This CDR3 is built from 16 residues. V was clipped by 5 bases and J by 4 bases; unmatched bases: 14. CDR3 region: CASSHSLGGYLYEQYF. The CDR3 DNA reads TGTGCCAGCAGCCACTCATTAGGGGGCTATCTATACGAGCAGTACTTC.

The chain employs TRBV23-1 and TRBJ1-6; no clear D gene. TRBV23-1 is treated as an ORF (open reading frame) with a function not yet certain. The CDR3 runs to 19 residues. Trimming removed 2 bases from V and 0 bases from J, with 17 bases in between. The CDR3 DNA is TGCGCCAGCAGTCAACCTCGACAACTTCAGAGCTCCTATAATTCACCCCTCCACTTT. Its translation: CASSQPRQLQSSYNSPLHF.

There are many counts of this clonotype. The chain employs TRBV9 and TRBJ2-1, with 13 nucleotides matching TRBD2. J gave up 5 bases and V 2 bases, and 1 base lay outside the gene matches. The CDR3 totals 15 residues. Germline values: CDR1 SGDLS, CDR2 YYNGEE. This chain's CDR3 is CASSVGTSGNNEQFF. DNA for the CDR3: TGTGCCAGCAGCGTTGGGACTAGCGGGAACAATGAGCAGTTCTTC.

This clonotype was counted ten times or more. CDR3 coding DNA: TGCAGTGCTAGGGGCTGGACCGAGAACACTGAAGCTTTCTTT. Translated: CSARGWTENTEAFF. The rearrangement uses TRBV20-1 and TRBJ1-1, with D unclear. Germline V lookup: CDR1 DFQATT, CDR2 SNEGSKA (reference sequence). Trimming took off 3 bases at V and 1 base at J, with 12 bases between the two ends. The CDR3 runs to 14 residues.

This clonotype was found many times. The V and J genes are TRBV29-1 and TRBJ2-4; D may be TRBD1 (6 bases). Germline loops: CDR1 SQVTM, CDR2 ANQGSEA. V dropped 5 bases and J dropped 0 bases, with 14 bases sitting between them. The CDR3 totals 15 residues. The CDR3, as DNA: TGCAGCGTTCGGGGCAGGGGCCTAGCCAAAAACATTCAGTACTTC. Translating gives CSVRGRGLAKNIQYF. Filled out from reference TRBV29-1 and TRBJ2-4, the complete variable domain reads SAVISQKPSRDICQRGTSLTIQCQVDSQVTMMFWYRQQPGQSLTLIATANQGSEATYESGFVIDKFPISRPNLTFSTLTVSNMSPEDSSIYLCSVRGRGLAKNIQYFGAGTRLSVL.

The table lists this clonotype with many counts. The rearrangement links TRBV11-2 to TRBJ2-1, with 8 bases that match TRBD1. CDR3 length equals 15 residues. The junction had 1 base not matched to a gene; V was cut back by 1 base and J by 2 bases. In germline, CDR1 is SGHAT, CDR2 FQNNGV. Written as DNA, the CDR3 is TGTGCCAGCAGCTTAGGACAGGGGCCCTACAATGAGCAGTTCTTC. Translation gives CASSLGQGPYNEQFF.

This clonotype has at least ten counts. The chain has TRBV5-8 and TRBJ2-1; D is ambiguous. Trimming took 0 bases from V and 0 from J, leaving 13 bases between them. Germline CDR1 SGHTS, CDR2 YDEGEE. This CDR3 is built from 17 residues. CDR3 nucleotide sequence: TGTGCCAGCAGCTTGGTGGTGGCGCTGAGCTCCTACAATGAGCAGTTCTTC. Its protein product is CASSLVVALSSYNEQFF.

Concerning this clonotype itself: At one end the junction does not follow the germline gene, possibly because of a read error. The J gene is TRBJ2-5, the V gene TRBV20-1, with 9 bases that match TRBD1. The CDR3 has 13 amino acids. Looked up from germline, CDR1 is DFQATT and CDR2 is SNEGSKA (reference sequence). The CDR3 DNA follows: TGCAGTGCCCCCGGGACAGGGAAAAAGACCCTGTGCTTC. Translating it yields CSAPGTGKKTLCF.

This clonotype was picked up many times. The chain employs TRBV20-1 and TRBJ1-1, with a tentative D call TRBD1 (6 bases). V lost 5 bases, J lost 0 bases, and 16 bases lay in between. This CDR3 contains 15 residues. Germline CDR1 is DFQATT and CDR2 is SNEGSKA (reference sequence). The CDR3 DNA reads TGCAGTGCTGGGGCTACGGGGGGGCTGAACACTGAAGCTTTCTTT. The encoded protein is CSAGATGGLNTEAFF.

This clonotype was seen many times. The genes are TRBV20-1 and TRBJ2-1, with 7 bases that match TRBD2. The V and J ends lost 0 bases and 13 bases, in that order; junction bases with no gene match: 9. This CDR3 spans 13 amino acids. Germline V gives CDR1 DFQATT, CDR2 SNEGSKA (reference sequence). In nucleotides, the CDR3 is TGCAGTGCTAGAGATCCACGGGCTAGCGGCCAGTTCTTC. Protein sequence: CSARDPRASGQFF.

This clonotype was seen a few times. This chain connects TRBV3-1 to TRBJ2-2; 8 positions agree with TRBD2. The germline CDR1 and CDR2 sequences are LGHDT and YNNKEL (reference sequence). There are 15 residues in the CDR3. V gave up 5 bases and J gave up 5 bases; unmatched junction bases: 7. CDR3 residues: CASSSGTRRTGELFF. CDR3 coding DNA: TGTGCCAGCAGCTCCGGGACTAGGAGGACCGGGGAGCTGTTTTTT.

This clonotype came up many times. The V gene is TRBV7-2, the J gene TRBJ1-6; TRBD1 might be the D (5 bases). There are 14 residues in the CDR3. Germline assignment: CDR1 SGHTA and CDR2 FQGNSA. The germline V and J ends were trimmed by 2 bases and 10 bases, with 12 bases remaining between them. The CDR3 loop reads CASSLRQGDSPLHF. The CDR3 bases are TGTGCCAGCAGCTTACGCCAGGGTGACTCACCCCTCCACTTT.

This clonotype was picked up many times. V usage is TRBV3-1 and J usage is TRBJ2-1; 7 bases are a match to TRBD1. Germline lookup yields CDR1 LGHDT and CDR2 YNNKEL (reference sequence). V was pared by 5 bases and J by 2 bases, with 6 bases of the junction left unmatched. The length of the CDR3 is 15 residues. The DNA of the CDR3 is TGTGCCAGCAGCTCCGACAGGGACACCTACAATGAGCAGTTCTTC. Its protein is CASSSDRDTYNEQFF.

V is TRBV30 and J is TRBJ2-2; TRBD2 aligns across 8 bases. This CDR3 has 16 residues. The V gene end was trimmed by 0 bases and the J gene end by 3 bases; junction bases not matched to a gene: 6. Germline V lookup: CDR1 GTSNPN, CDR2 SVGIG (reference sequence). CDR3 loop: CAWSVPAGVDTGELFF. In nucleotides, the CDR3 is TGTGCCTGGAGTGTACCAGCGGGAGTTGACACCGGGGAGCTGTTTTTT.

The sample holds many counts of this clonotype. The rearrangement uses TRBV3-1 and TRBJ2-2; the D is unclear. This CDR3 has 15 residues. V shed 0 bases and J shed 4 bases, with 9 bases lying between them. Germline V lookup: CDR1 LGHDT, CDR2 YNNKEL (reference sequence). The CDR3 coding sequence is TGTGCCAGCAGCCAAGATCACCGCTCCACCGGGGAGCTGTTTTTT. This encodes CASSQDHRSTGELFF.

V is TRBV6-5 and J is TRBJ2-3, with a tentative D call TRBD1 (6 bases). V was clipped by 6 bases and J by 2 bases, with 21 bases between them. CDR1 and CDR2 (germline): MNHEY, SVGAGI. The CDR3 has 17 amino acids. This chain's CDR3 is CASSFLPPGAITDTQYF. CDR3 coding DNA: TGTGCCAGCAGCTTCCTCCCCCCAGGGGCGATCACAGATACGCAGTATTTT.

The table lists this clonotype with many counts. This chain joins TRBV18 and TRBJ2-1; D may be TRBD1 (5 bases). The germline CDR1 and CDR2 sequences are KGHSH and LQKENI. This CDR3 comprises 14 residues. The V end lost 2 bases, the J end lost 8 bases, and 13 bases lay between the germline ends. CDR3 sequence: CASSPGAHGDEQFF. The CDR3 DNA reads TGTGCCAGCTCACCAGGGGCCCATGGGGATGAGCAGTTCTTC.